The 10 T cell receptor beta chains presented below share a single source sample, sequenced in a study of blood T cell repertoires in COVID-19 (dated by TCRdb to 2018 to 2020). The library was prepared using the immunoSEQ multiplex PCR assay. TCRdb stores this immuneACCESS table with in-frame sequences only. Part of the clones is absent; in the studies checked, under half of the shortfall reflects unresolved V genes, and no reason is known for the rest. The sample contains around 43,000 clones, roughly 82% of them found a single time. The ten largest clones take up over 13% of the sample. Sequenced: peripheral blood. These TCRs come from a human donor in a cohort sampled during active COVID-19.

CDR3 DNA: TGTGCCAGCAGCCCTAACAGGGAAATTGACGGCTACACCTTC. The encoded protein is CASSPNREIDGYTF. The rearrangement links TRBV11-3 to TRBJ1-2; tentatively, D is TRBD1 (6 bases). From germline, CDR1 is SGHNT and CDR2 YENEEA. There are 14 residues in the CDR3. V was shortened by 5 bases and J by 8 bases, with 18 bases between the two germline ends.

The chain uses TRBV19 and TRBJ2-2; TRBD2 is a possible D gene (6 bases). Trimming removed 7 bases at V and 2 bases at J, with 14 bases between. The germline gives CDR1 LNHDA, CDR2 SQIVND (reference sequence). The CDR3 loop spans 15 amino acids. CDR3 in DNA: TGTGCCAGTAAACGGGGGAGCTTCAACACCGGGGAGCTGTTTTTT. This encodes CASKRGSFNTGELFF.

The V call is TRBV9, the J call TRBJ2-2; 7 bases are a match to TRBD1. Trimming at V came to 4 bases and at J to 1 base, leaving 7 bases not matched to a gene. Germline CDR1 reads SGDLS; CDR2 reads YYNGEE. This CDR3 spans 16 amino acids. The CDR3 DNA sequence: TGTGCCAGCAGCCCCCGGACAGGAGTGAACACCGGGGAGCTGTTTTTT. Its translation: CASSPRTGVNTGELFF.

CDR3 sequence (DNA): TGCAGTGCTACTGAGATACAGGCCGCCAGGTCCTACGAGCAGTACTTC. It specifies CSATEIQAARSYEQYF. This chain connects TRBV20-1 to TRBJ2-7; possibly TRBD1 for D (5 bases). The CDR3 totals 16 residues. Germline V gives CDR1 DFQATT, CDR2 SNEGSKA (reference sequence). V gave up 4 bases and J gave up 1 base, with 20 bases separating them.

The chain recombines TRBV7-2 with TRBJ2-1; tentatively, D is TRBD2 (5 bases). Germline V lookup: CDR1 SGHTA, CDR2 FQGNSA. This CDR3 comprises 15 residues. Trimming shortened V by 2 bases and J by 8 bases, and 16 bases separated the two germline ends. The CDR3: CASSLRFRGRHEQFF. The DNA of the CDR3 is TGTGCCAGCAGCTTACGTTTCCGAGGGAGACATGAGCAGTTCTTC.

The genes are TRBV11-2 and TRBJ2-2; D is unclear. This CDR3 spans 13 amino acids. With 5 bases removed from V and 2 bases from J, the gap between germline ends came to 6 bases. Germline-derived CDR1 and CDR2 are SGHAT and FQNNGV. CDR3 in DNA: TGTGCCAGCAGCCCCCTTAACACCGGGGAGCTGTTTTTT. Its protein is CASSPLNTGELFF.

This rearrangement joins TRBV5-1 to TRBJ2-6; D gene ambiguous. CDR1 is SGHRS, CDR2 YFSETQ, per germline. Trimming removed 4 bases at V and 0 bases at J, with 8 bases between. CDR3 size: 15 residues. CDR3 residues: CASSLGSSGANVLTF. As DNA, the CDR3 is TGCGCCAGCAGCCTGGGTAGCTCTGGGGCCAACGTCCTGACTTTC.

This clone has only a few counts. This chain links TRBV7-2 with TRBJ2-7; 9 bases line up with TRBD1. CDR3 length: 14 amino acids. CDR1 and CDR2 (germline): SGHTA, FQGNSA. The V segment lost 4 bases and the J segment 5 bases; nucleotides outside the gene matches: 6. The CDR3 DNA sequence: TGTGCCAGCAGCTCGGGGACAGGGATTCACGAGCAGTACTTC. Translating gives CASSSGTGIHEQYF.

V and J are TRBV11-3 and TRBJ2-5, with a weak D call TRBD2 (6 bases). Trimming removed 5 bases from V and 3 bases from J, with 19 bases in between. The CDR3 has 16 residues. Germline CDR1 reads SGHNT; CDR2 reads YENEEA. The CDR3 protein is CASSPRGLQHKETQYF. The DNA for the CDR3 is TGTGCCAGCAGCCCTCGGGGGTTGCAACATAAAGAGACCCAGTACTTC.

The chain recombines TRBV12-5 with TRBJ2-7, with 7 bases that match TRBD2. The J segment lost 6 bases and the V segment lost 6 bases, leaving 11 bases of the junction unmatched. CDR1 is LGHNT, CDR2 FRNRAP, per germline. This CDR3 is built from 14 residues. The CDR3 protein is CASGQGGVLSEQYF. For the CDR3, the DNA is TGTGCTAGTGGCCAGGGAGGGGTCCTCTCCGAGCAGTACTTC. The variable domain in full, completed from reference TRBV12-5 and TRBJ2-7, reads DARVTQTPRHKVTEMGQEVTMRCQPILGHNTVFWYRQTMMQGLELLAYFRNRAPLDDSGMPKDRFSAEMPDATLATLKIQPSEPRDSAVYFCASGQGGVLSEQYFGPGTRLTVT.